This T cell receptor (beta chain) was observed in a study of OX40 agonist ivuxolimab in advanced cancers. TCRdb keeps only in-frame clones here, not all; method: immunoSEQ multiplex PCR. Altogether fewer than 85,000 clones are present, 80% to 95% being singletons, with the ten largest covering less than 2.5%. Sequencing used CD4+ or CD8+ T cells sorted from blood, obtained in a trial of the OX40 agonist ivuxolimab. The origin of this receptor is an adult with an advanced solid tumor such as melanoma, head and neck, liver or kidney cancer.

In DNA form, the CDR3 reads TGTGCCAGCAGCCAAGGGTGGAGCTCCTACGAGCAGTACTTC. Translation: CASSQGWSSYEQYF. The chain carries TRBV4-2 and TRBJ2-7; no definite D call. The CDR3 is 14 residues long. CDR1 LGHNA and CDR2 YNFKEQ come from the germline V gene. V shed 1 base and J shed 0 bases, with 7 bases lying between them.